The entry below describes one T cell receptor beta chain. Its specific antigen is unknown. Nothing much larger sits one base from this clone, and base qualities are not available. This sample was included in a study of T cell repertoires and Cas9 in healthy adults (dated by TCRdb to the late 2010s). For the study in its entirety: Within the CD4 and CD8 compartments, SpCas9-reactive T cells were assessed for multi-effector potency, cytotoxicity and lineage determination. Preexisting T cell immunity against the Streptococcus pyogenes Cas9 nuclease (SpCas9) used in CRISPR gene editing was examined in the study.

Study-level results and caveats: In vitro, the proliferation and function of SpCas9-reactive effector T cells were reported to be mitigated by SpCas9-reactive regulatory T cells.

The junction shows trimming of 2 bases on V and 4 bases on J, plus 8 bases between the germline ends. The CDR3 holds 13 amino acids from the cysteine to the phenylalanine. Just CDR3 DNA is preserved here, 39 bases in frame from base 1. CDR1 and CDR2 are drawn from the germline V gene (reference sequence): MNHEY, SMNVEV. Donors were healthy humans. Libraries were constructed by the immunoSEQ multiplex PCR assay. This is the immuneACCESS table as TCRdb keeps it, with only in-frame sequences that have V and J called. A part of the clones is gone; compared with another copy, unresolved V genes explain less than half, and the rest is unexplained. In this sample the table shows more than 20,000 clones, about 88% of which occur a single time. The ten biggest clones cover 0.69% of the sample.

The V and J genes are TRBV27 and TRBJ1-1; confidence is insufficient to name the D gene. The sequencing input was CD4+ effector T cells (CD127+, CD25-, CD137-, CD154-) from PBMCs; culture status not recorded. The sequence derives from a human donor in good health. The CDR3 sequence is CASSLRGSTEAFF. The nucleotides are TGTGCCAGCAGTTTAAGAGGGTCCACTGAAGCTTTCTTT.